One T cell receptor (beta chain) is described in this entry. Its antigen is unidentified. V shed 2 bases and J shed 4 bases, with 8 bases lying between them. The germline V gene has CDR1 SQVTM and CDR2 ANQGSEA. This CDR3 comprises 12 residues. Excluded were patients having autoimmune disease history or systemic immunosuppression. This sample is part of a study of OX40 agonist ivuxolimab in advanced cancers. Turning to the study itself: Hepatocellular carcinoma, melanoma, renal cell or head and neck cancer was diagnosed in the dose-escalation patients. Partial responses were seen in three patients, one with hepatocellular carcinoma and two with cutaneous melanoma. Study results and limitations: At 0.1 to 3.0 mg/kg, CD4+ and CD8+ blood T cells expanded clonally by week 6.

Here immunoSEQ multiplex PCR was the method, and the copy in TCRdb shows in-frame clones only, minus some. The sample comprises 70,000 or so clones, 75% to 90% of which are singletons, and under 7% rests with the top ten. This TCR was recovered from an adult with an advanced solid tumor such as melanoma, head and neck, liver or kidney cancer. The sequencing used CD4+ or CD8+ T cells sorted from blood, collected in a trial of the OX40 agonist ivuxolimab. This chain uses TRBV29-1 with TRBJ1-2; maybe TRBD1 (6 bases). DNA of the CDR3: TGCAGCGTTGAACCGGACAGCTATGGCTACACCTTC. This codes for CSVEPDSYGYTF. The full variable domain, completed using reference TRBV29-1 and TRBJ1-2, is SAVISQKPSRDICQRGTSLTIQCQVDSQVTMMFWYRQQPGQSLTLIATANQGSEATYESGFVIDKFPISRPNLTFSTLTVSNMSPEDSSIYLCSVEPDSYGYTFGSGTRLTVV.